This entry lists 11 T cell receptor beta chains sequenced from one sample in a study of blood T cell repertoires in COVID-19. Repertoires were generated with immunoSEQ multiplex PCR, while TCRdb's copy carries only in-frame clones and drops some. This sample carries 340,000 or so clones, about 83% of them seen once, and the ten largest clones take 3%. The sequencing sample was made of peripheral blood. The receptors were sampled from a man aged 30-40 years with active or convalescent COVID-19.

This rearrangement joins TRBV7-2 to TRBJ2-1; D is perhaps TRBD2 (5 bases). This CDR3 spans 16 amino acids. Trimming removed 5 bases at V and 0 bases at J, with 14 bases between. Germline V gene lookup returns CDR1 SGHTA and CDR2 FQGNSA. The CDR3 DNA is TGTGCCAGCAGCCCTCTTACTAGTAGCTCCTACAATGAGCAGTTCTTC. This translates into CASSPLTSSSYNEQFF.

On this clone: Other nucleotide sequences in the sample specify the same CDR3. The chain uses TRBV3-1 (or the pseudogene TRBV3-2) and TRBJ1-5; D unresolved. CDR1 and CDR2 (germline): LGHDT, YNNKEL (reference sequence). V lost 0 bases to trimming and J lost 4 bases, with 4 bases between them. CDR3 length: 13 residues. The CDR3, as DNA: TGTGCCAGCAGCCAAGACAGGAATCAGCCCCAGCATTTT. It yields the protein CASSQDRNQPQHF.

The chain combines TRBV27 with TRBJ2-5, with TRBD2 identical over 7 bases. Germline V gives CDR1 MNHEY, CDR2 SMNVEV (reference sequence). The CDR3 length is 14 residues. V lost 2 bases to trimming and J lost 0 bases; unmatched junction nucleotides: 0. CDR3 nucleotides: TGTGCCAGCAGTTTAAGCGGGGACCAAGAGACCCAGTACTTC. Its protein is CASSLSGDQETQYF.

This clone appeared a single time. The rearrangement uses TRBV6-5 and TRBJ2-2; 7 positions agree with TRBD1. Germline CDR1 reads MNHEY; CDR2 reads SVGAGI. This CDR3 region has 15 residues. The junction had 3 bases not matched to a gene; V was cut back by 5 bases and J by 0 bases. In nucleotides, the CDR3 is TGTGCCAGCAGTACTACAGGGGCGAACACCGGGGAGCTGTTTTTT. Its protein product is CASSTTGANTGELFF.

The chain combines TRBV5-1 with TRBJ1-1, with TRBD1 matching over 9 bases. Germline-derived CDR1 and CDR2 are SGHRS and YFSETQ. The CDR3 has 13 residues. Germline trimming cut 6 bases from V and 2 bases from J; bases unmatched to any gene: 2. The CDR3 is CASNRGLNTEAFF. As DNA, the CDR3 is TGCGCCAGCAACAGGGGGCTCAACACTGAAGCTTTCTTT.

The V and J genes are TRBV19 and TRBJ1-1; D remains unclear. The V and J ends lost 3 bases and 3 bases respectively, with 11 bases between them. The CDR3 is 14 amino acids. Per germline, CDR1 LNHDA and CDR2 SQIVND (reference sequence). CDR3 sequence: CASSMANSYTEAFF. The CDR3 DNA reads as TGTGCCAGTAGTATGGCCAATTCGTACACTGAAGCTTTCTTT.

The chain joins TRBV19 to TRBJ1-5; 8 positions agree with TRBD1. Germline V gene data show CDR1 as LNHDA and CDR2 as SQIVND (reference sequence). The CDR3 length is 15 residues. The trim removed 5 bases at V and 5 bases at J, leaving 8 bases unmatched. The CDR3 DNA follows: TGTGCCAGTAGTGGTATAGGACAGGGAGATCAGCCCCAGCATTTT. This sequence encodes CASSGIGQGDQPQHF.

The J gene is TRBJ2-7, the V gene TRBV28; D remains unclear. There are 13 residues in the CDR3. CDR1 and CDR2 (germline): MDHEN, SYDVKM. The germline V and J ends were trimmed by 6 bases and 3 bases, with 12 bases remaining between them. The CDR3 nucleotides read TGTGCCAGCAGGCCCCCCGCGGTCTACGAGCAGTACTTC. It yields the protein CASRPPAVYEQYF.

The V call is TRBV6-5, the J call TRBJ2-3; D is unresolved. Looked up from germline, CDR1 is MNHEY and CDR2 is SVGAGI. The CDR3 has 15 amino acids. Trimming shortened V by 5 bases and J by 0 bases, and 12 bases separated the two germline ends. CDR3 in amino acids: CASSILSPSTDTQYF. In nucleotides, the CDR3 is TGTGCCAGCAGTATACTGTCTCCTAGCACAGATACGCAGTATTTT.

This clone was picked up a small number of times. Other DNA sequences from this sample encode an identical CDR3 as well. The chain's CDR3 is CASSAGTDNQPQHF. The DNA of the CDR3 is TGTGCCAGCAGCGCAGGGACAGACAATCAGCCCCAGCATTTT. This chain joins TRBV9 and TRBJ1-5; 7 positions match TRBD1. The germline V gene encodes CDR1 SGDLS and CDR2 YYNGEE. The CDR3 spans 14 residues. V lost 3 bases, J lost 3 bases, and 3 bases stayed unmatched.

The chain recombines TRBV7-8 with TRBJ2-2; 10 bases agree with TRBD2. Looked up from germline, CDR1 is SGHVS and CDR2 is FQNEAQ. J gave up 5 bases and V 1 base, and 10 bases lay outside the gene matches. This CDR3 has 18 amino acids. The CDR3 spells CASSLVGVAGGRTGELFF. The CDR3 region has the DNA TGTGCCAGCAGCTTAGTTGGAGTAGCGGGAGGTCGTACCGGGGAGCTGTTTTTT. The variable domain in full, with the rest retrieved from reference TRBV7-8 and TRBJ2-2, is GAGVSQSPRYKVAKRGQDVALRCDPISGHVSLFWYQQALGQGPEFLTYFQNEAQLDKSGLPSDRFFAERPEGSVSTLKIQRTQQEDSAVYLCASSLVGVAGGRTGELFFGEGSRLTVL.